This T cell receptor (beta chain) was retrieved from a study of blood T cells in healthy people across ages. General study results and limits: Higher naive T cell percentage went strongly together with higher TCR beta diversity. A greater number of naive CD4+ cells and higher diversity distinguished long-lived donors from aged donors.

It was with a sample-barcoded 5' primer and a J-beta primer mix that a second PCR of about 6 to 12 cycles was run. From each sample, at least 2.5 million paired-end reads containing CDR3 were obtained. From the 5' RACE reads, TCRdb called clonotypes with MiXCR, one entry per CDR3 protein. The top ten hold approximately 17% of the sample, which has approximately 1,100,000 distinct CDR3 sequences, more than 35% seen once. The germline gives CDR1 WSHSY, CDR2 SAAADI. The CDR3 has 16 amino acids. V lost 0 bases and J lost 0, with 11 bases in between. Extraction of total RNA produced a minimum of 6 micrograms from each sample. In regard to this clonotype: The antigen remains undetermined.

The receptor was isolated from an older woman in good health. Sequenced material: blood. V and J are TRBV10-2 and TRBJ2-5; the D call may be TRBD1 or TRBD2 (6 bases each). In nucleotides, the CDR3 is TGCGCCAGCAGTGAGTCGGGGGGCCTGTACCAAGAGACCCAGTACTTC. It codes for CASSESGGLYQETQYF.